This T cell receptor (beta chain) emerged from a study of T cells in tuberculosis. Study-level information: The T cells targeted glucose monomycolate, a mycobacterial lipid, via CD1B.

The assay was immunoSEQ multiplex PCR, and TCRdb's table has in-frame clones only and misses some. The data show approximately 88,000 clones, roughly 93% seen once. CDR1 is MNHEY and CDR2 is SVGAGI in the germline V gene. The CDR3 is 14 residues long. Deletions cut 6 bases from V and 6 bases from J, with 16 bases between. After thawing and overnight rest, PBMC were stained with GMM-loaded CD1B tetramer, viability dye and anti-CD3 for sorting. C32 glucose monomycolate from Rhodococcus equi was loaded onto the CD1B tetramers. The TCR sequence derives from an adult woman with latent tuberculosis. The specimen sequenced was CD1b-GMM tetramer-negative cells sorted from PBMCs. The rearrangement joins TRBV6-5 to TRBJ2-3, with a possible D match to TRBD2 (7 bases). For the CDR3, the DNA is TGTGCCAGCAGGGGAGGGGGGAGGGTCGATACGCAGTATTTT. Translation: CASRGGGRVDTQYF.